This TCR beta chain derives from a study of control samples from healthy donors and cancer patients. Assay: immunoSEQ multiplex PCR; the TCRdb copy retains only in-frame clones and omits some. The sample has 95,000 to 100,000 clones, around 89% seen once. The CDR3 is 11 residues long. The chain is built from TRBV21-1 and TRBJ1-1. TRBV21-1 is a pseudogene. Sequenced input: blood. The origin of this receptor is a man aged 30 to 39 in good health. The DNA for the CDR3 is TGTGCCAGGGCCCCCGACCGGGATGCTTTCTTT. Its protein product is CARAPDRDAFF.